This T cell receptor beta chain was identified during a study of CD8+CD57+ T cells in acquired aplastic anemia. At the level of the study: Mean read depth for CD4+ cells from healthy donors was roughly 11 million.

Both TCR beta VDJ combination and CDR3 sequence profiling were carried out. Genomic DNA was the template for this profiling. TCRdb analysed the reads with MiXCR anew, one entry per CDR3 protein. The profile shows about 210,000 distinct CDR3 sequences, around 60% of them singletons. Germline V gene data show CDR1 as WNHNN and CDR2 as SYGVQD (reference sequence). The CDR3 covers 14 residues. V was trimmed by 3 bases and J by 4 bases, leaving 7 bases between them. The rearrangement uses TRBV10-1 and TRBJ2-6; D is possibly TRBD1 or TRBD2 (5 bases each). The sequenced sample consisted of sorted CD4+, CD8+, or CD8+CD57+ T cells (not recorded which) from PBMCs. The receptor was derived from a human donor in good health. The chain's CDR3 is CASSEGDGANVLTF. The CDR3 nucleotides read TGCGCCAGCAGTGAAGGGGACGGGGCCAACGTCCTGACTTTC.